The 11 T cell receptor beta chains below all came from one sample that was sequenced in a study of T cells after yellow fever vaccination. A single record per CDR3 protein comes from TCRdb applying MiXCR to the 5' RACE reads. The table lists approximately 610,000 distinct CDR3 sequences, around 17% of them singletons. The sequenced sample was PBMCs, obtained 4 to 5 days after the first yellow fever vaccination. The receptors derive from a man aged 18 to 29 who received the YFV17D yellow fever vaccine.

The chain has TRBV6-5 and TRBJ1-5; D gene uncertain. The CDR3 consists of 13 residues. Per the germline V gene, CDR1 is MNHEY and CDR2 is SVGAGI. CDR3 protein: CAAGIGSGQPQHF. The CDR3 coding sequence is TGTGCAGCCGGGATCGGTTCGGGTCAGCCCCAGCATTTT.

The chain has TRBV6-1 and TRBJ2-3; 10 nucleotides match TRBD1. Germline assignment: CDR1 MNHNS and CDR2 SASEGT. The CDR3 totals 15 residues. After removal of 6 bases from V and 1 base from J, the junction contained 4 bases not matched to a gene. The CDR3: CASRLGTGGTDTQYF. As DNA, the CDR3 is TGTGCCAGCAGGCTCGGGACAGGGGGCACAGATACGCAGTATTTT.

The rearrangement links TRBV6-2 or TRBV6-3 to TRBJ2-5; 7 bases line up with TRBD2. The trim removed 2 bases at V and 0 bases at J, leaving 6 bases unmatched. Germline CDR1 reads MNHEY; CDR2 reads SVGEGT. There are 16 residues in the CDR3. The CDR3 sequence: CASSYRTREYQETQYF. CDR3 DNA sequence: TGTGCCAGCAGTTACCGGACTAGGGAGTACCAAGAGACCCAGTACTTC.

This clonotype came up a few times. This chain links TRBV7-9 with TRBJ2-3, with 8 bases that match TRBD1. V lost 5 bases, J lost 0 bases, and 4 bases stayed unmatched. Per the germline V gene, CDR1 is SEHNR and CDR2 is FQNEAQ (reference sequence). This CDR3 contains 15 residues. The CDR3, as DNA: TGTGCCAGCAGCCTCTGGGACAGGAGCACAGATACGCAGTATTTT. It codes for CASSLWDRSTDTQYF.

The chain has TRBV7-2 and TRBJ2-5, with TRBD2 identical over 11 bases. The CDR3 loop spans 15 amino acids. Losses at the gene ends were 1 base for V and 5 bases for J; bases not matched to a gene: 3. Germline V lookup: CDR1 SGHTA, CDR2 FQGNSA. CDR3 nucleotides: TGTGCCAGCAGCTTAGGTCCTAGCGGGGGGGAGACCCAGTACTTC. It encodes CASSLGPSGGETQYF.

This clonotype was seen only a few times. The chain combines TRBV5-3 with TRBJ2-1; TRBD1 aligns across 8 bases. TRBV5-3 is flagged as an ORF with uncertain function. The CDR3 spans 16 residues. The trim removed 0 bases at V and 8 bases at J, leaving 10 bases unmatched. CDR3 loop: CARSLAARQGWHEQFF. The CDR3 region has the DNA TGTGCCAGAAGCTTGGCCGCTCGACAGGGGTGGCATGAGCAGTTCTTC.

This clonotype occurred a few times. V usage is TRBV5-1 and J usage is TRBJ1-2, with 8 bases lining up with TRBD1. V shed 4 bases, J shed 4 bases, and the junction held 18 bases outside the gene matches. Germline-derived CDR1 and CDR2 are SGHRS and YFSETQ. This CDR3 comprises 18 residues. The CDR3 here is CASSLGRFLRQGFYGYTF. The CDR3 DNA follows: TGCGCCAGCAGCCTGGGACGTTTTTTAAGACAGGGGTTCTATGGCTACACCTTC. Together with reference TRBV5-1 and TRBJ1-2, the CDR3 gives the full variable domain: KAGVTQTPRYLIKTRGQQVTLSCSPISGHRSVSWYQQTPGQGLQFLFEYFSETQRNKGNFPGRFSGRQFSNSRSEMNVSTLELGDSALYLCASSLGRFLRQGFYGYTFGSGTRLTVV.

The chain employs TRBV5-1 and TRBJ1-1; D may be TRBD1 (6 bases). The CDR3 consists of 15 residues. Germline values: CDR1 SGHRS, CDR2 YFSETQ. The V end lost 0 bases, the J end lost 1 base, and 10 bases lay between the germline ends. This CDR3 reads CASSLVWTENTEAFF. Written as DNA, the CDR3 is TGCGCCAGCAGCTTGGTTTGGACAGAGAACACTGAAGCTTTCTTT.

The rearrangement uses TRBV3-1 and TRBJ2-6; D is uncertain. Germline CDR1 is LGHDT and CDR2 is YNNKEL (reference sequence). There are 13 residues in the CDR3. V lost 4 bases, J lost 2 bases, and 3 bases lay in between. The DNA for the CDR3 is TGTGCCAGCAGCCGGACTGGGGCCAACGTCCTGACTTTC. Residues: CASSRTGANVLTF.

The gene calls are TRBV7-6 and TRBJ2-2; TRBD2 matches 9 bases. After removal of 2 bases from V and 4 bases from J, the junction contained 11 bases not matched to a gene. This CDR3 contains 18 residues. Germline CDR1 and CDR2: SGHVS and FNYEAQ. CDR3 DNA sequence: TGTGCCAGCAGCTTATTGACGGCGGGGGGGCTTGGCACCGGGGAGCTGTTTTTT. This gives the protein CASSLLTAGGLGTGELFF.

This clonotype was found many times. The CDR3 loop is CASSYQGSTGELFF. CDR3 DNA sequence: TGTGCCAGCAGTTACCAGGGGAGCACCGGGGAGCTGTTTTTT. The chain carries TRBV12-3 or TRBV12-4 and TRBJ2-2, with D perhaps TRBD1 (6 bases). This CDR3 is 14 amino acids long. V was shortened by 4 bases and J by 4 bases, with 10 bases between the two germline ends.